This T cell receptor (beta chain) was found in a study of untreated major depressive disorder. Sequenced by immunoSEQ multiplex PCR; TCRdb stores in-frame clones only, minus some. The sample carries under 15,000 clones, approximately 90% recorded once. Whole-study findings and limits: CD4+ T cells from depressed patients used TRBV05-01 (Vbeta 5.1) more often than controls. Generalizability is limited by the comparatively small study sample.

The V and J ends lost 3 bases and 3 bases, in that order; junction bases with no gene match: 14. Germline CDR1 reads WSHSY; CDR2 reads SAAADI. The CDR3 loop spans 17 amino acids. This clone was observed once. Its antigen is not known. DSM-IV major depressive disorder patients had Hamilton Rating Scale scores of 18 or more. Patient depression severity was moderate to severe. About 95% CD4+ purity was typical by flow cytometry. This sequence was found in a woman in her twenties or thirties with major depressive disorder. The V and J genes are TRBV10-2 and TRBJ2-7; 7 nucleotides match TRBD1. The specimen was CD4+ T cells from PBMCs. Here the CDR3 reads CASSDGWRTGEYYEQYF. The CDR3 DNA reads TGCGCCAGCAGTGATGGTTGGAGGACAGGAGAATACTACGAGCAGTACTTC.